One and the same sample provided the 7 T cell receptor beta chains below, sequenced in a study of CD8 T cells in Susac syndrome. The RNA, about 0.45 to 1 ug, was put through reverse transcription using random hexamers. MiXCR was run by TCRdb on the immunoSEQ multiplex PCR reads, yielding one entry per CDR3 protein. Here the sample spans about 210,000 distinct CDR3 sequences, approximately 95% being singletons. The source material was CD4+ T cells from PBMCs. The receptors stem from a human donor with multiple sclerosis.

The CDR3 nucleotides are TGTGCCACCAGCAGCCTGGCGGGGGCCTCCTCCAAAAACATTCAGTACTTC. This translates into CATSSLAGASSKNIQYF. This chain joins TRBV15 and TRBJ2-4, with D tentatively TRBD2 (7 bases). This CDR3 region has 17 residues. CDR1 LNHNV and CDR2 YYDKDF come from the germline V gene (reference sequence). V shed 3 bases and J shed 2 bases, with 17 bases lying between them.

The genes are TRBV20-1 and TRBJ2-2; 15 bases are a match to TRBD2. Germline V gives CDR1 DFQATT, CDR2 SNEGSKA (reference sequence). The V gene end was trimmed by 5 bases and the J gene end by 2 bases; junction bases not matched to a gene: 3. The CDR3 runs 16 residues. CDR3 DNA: TGCAGTGCTTGGGGACTAGCGGGGGGAAACACCGGGGAGCTGTTTTTT. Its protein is CSAWGLAGGNTGELFF.

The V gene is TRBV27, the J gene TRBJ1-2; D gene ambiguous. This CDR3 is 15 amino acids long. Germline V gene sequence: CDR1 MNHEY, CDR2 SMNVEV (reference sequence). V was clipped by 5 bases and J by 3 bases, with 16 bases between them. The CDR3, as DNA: TGTGCCAGCAGTACCAGACAAAACCGGGACTATGGCTACACCTTC. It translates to CASSTRQNRDYGYTF.

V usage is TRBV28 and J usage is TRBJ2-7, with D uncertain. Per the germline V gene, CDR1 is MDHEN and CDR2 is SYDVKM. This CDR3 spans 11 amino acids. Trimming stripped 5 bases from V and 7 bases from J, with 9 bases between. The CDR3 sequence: CASSPAWEQYF. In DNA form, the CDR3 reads TGTGCCAGCAGTCCCGCGTGGGAGCAGTACTTC.

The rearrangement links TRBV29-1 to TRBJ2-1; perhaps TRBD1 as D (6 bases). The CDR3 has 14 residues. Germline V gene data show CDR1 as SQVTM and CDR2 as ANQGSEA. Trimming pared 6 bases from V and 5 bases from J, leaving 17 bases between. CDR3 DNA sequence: TGCAGCGTCCACCGGGACACCACCCACAATGAGCAGTTCTTC. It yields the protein CSVHRDTTHNEQFF.

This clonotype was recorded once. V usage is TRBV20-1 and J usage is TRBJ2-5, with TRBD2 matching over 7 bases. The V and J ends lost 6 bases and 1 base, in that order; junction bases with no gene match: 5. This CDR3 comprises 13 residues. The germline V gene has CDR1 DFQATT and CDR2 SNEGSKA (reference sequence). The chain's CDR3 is CSASLAIQETQYF. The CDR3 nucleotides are TGCAGTGCCTCACTAGCGATCCAAGAGACCCAGTACTTC.

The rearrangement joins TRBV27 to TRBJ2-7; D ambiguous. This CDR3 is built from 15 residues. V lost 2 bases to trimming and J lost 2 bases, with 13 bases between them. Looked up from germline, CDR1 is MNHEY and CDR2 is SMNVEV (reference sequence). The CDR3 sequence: CASSLRRGRPYEQYF. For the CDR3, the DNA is TGTGCCAGCAGTTTACGACGTGGGCGACCCTACGAGCAGTACTTC.